Following are 17 T cell receptor beta chains from one sample sequenced in a study of human T cells and chemical hapten exposure. Via MiXCR, TCRdb re-called the RACE reads, giving one row per CDR3 protein. Of under 95,000 distinct CDR3 sequences in the sample, 7.5% to 9.5% were seen once. Time point given: pre-sensitization, week 0. Treatment meaning: therapeutic diphenylcyclopropenone sensitization with weekly scalp DPC. Material: whole blood, obtained in connection with sensitization to the hapten diphenylcyclopropenone (DPC). The receptors were gathered from a man aged 40-50 years with alopecia areata. Some clones in this sample may be carry-over from other donors' samples.

This clonotype showed up many times. The chain employs TRBV28 and TRBJ1-5, with 7 nucleotides matching TRBD1. The CDR3 runs 16 residues. Germline loops: CDR1 MDHEN, CDR2 SYDVKM. With 4 bases clipped from V and 0 bases from J, the junction kept 6 bases outside the gene matches. CDR3 sequence reads: CASSSGTAYSNQPQHF. The CDR3 DNA reads TGTGCCAGCAGTTCTGGGACAGCATATAGCAATCAGCCCCAGCATTTT.

This clonotype has a count of ten or more. CDR3: CASSTDRTGAYNQPQHF. As DNA, the CDR3 is TGTGCCAGCAGTACCGACCGGACAGGGGCCTACAATCAGCCCCAGCATTTT. The rearrangement uses TRBV28 and TRBJ1-5; 9 bases are shared with TRBD1. Germline loops: CDR1 MDHEN, CDR2 SYDVKM. The CDR3 extends over 17 amino acids. After removal of 5 bases from V and 3 bases from J, the junction contained 11 bases not matched to a gene. The full variable domain, rest sourced from reference TRBV28 and TRBJ1-5, is DVKVTQSSRYLVKRTGEKVFLECVQDMDHENMFWYRQDPGLGLRLIYFSYDVKMKEKGDIPEGYSVSREKKERFSLILESASTNQTSMYLCASSTDRTGAYNQPQHFGDGTRLSIL.

The V gene is TRBV7-2, the J gene TRBJ1-5; weak D call: TRBD1 (5 bases). Germline V gene data show CDR1 as SGHTA and CDR2 as FQGNSA. Trimming cost V 5 bases and J 7 bases, with 12 bases left between them. This CDR3 has 13 residues. In DNA, the CDR3 is TGTGCCAGCAGCCCCGAGGGGAAACAGCCCCAGCATTTT. Amino acids: CASSPEGKQPQHF.

The table lists this clonotype with a few counts. The V and J genes are TRBV7-2 and TRBJ2-1; 10 bases are shared with TRBD2. V trimming: 3 bases; J trimming: 8 bases; junction bases outside the gene matches: 10. The CDR3 consists of 16 residues. Germline values: CDR1 SGHTA, CDR2 FQGNSA. Here the CDR3 reads CASSFASGSQRYEQFF. CDR3 nucleotide sequence: TGTGCCAGCAGCTTCGCTAGCGGGAGTCAGAGGTATGAGCAGTTCTTC.

In its sample, this clonotype was seen many times. The chain is built from TRBV7-2 and TRBJ2-5; no definite D call. V was cut by 5 bases and J by 5 bases, with 21 bases left in between. The CDR3 length is 16 residues. The germline CDR1 and CDR2 sequences are SGHTA and FQGNSA. The CDR3 DNA reads TGTGCCAGCAGCCGGACGAGTTTAGTCGGCCGGGAGACCCAGTACTTC. It is translated as CASSRTSLVGRETQYF.

This clonotype has at least ten counts. The CDR3 nucleotides read TGTGCCAGCAGTCTCGGGACAATGAACACTGAAGCTTTCTTT. It codes for CASSLGTMNTEAFF. This chain links TRBV12-3 or TRBV12-4 with TRBJ1-1; possibly TRBD1 for D (6 bases). V was trimmed by 5 bases and J by 0 bases, leaving 10 bases between them. The CDR3 consists of 14 residues.

The table lists this clonotype with many counts. The V and J genes are TRBV5-4 and TRBJ2-2; the D is unclear. The germline V gene encodes CDR1 SGHNT and CDR2 YYREEE (reference sequence). CDR3 length: 14 amino acids. Trimming removed 0 bases from V and 3 bases from J, with 6 bases in between. CDR3 region: CASSLDSYTGELFF. The DNA for the CDR3 is TGTGCCAGCAGCTTGGACAGCTACACCGGGGAGCTGTTTTTT.

This clonotype was detected many times. This chain connects TRBV3-1 to TRBJ1-4; tentatively, D is TRBD1 (5 bases). V lost 6 bases and J 6 bases, leaving 8 bases between the germline ends. This CDR3 has 12 amino acids. Germline V gene lookup returns CDR1 LGHDT and CDR2 YNNKEL (reference sequence). CDR3 bases: TGTGCCAGCAGTCGGGGGTATGAAAAACTGTTTTTT. It yields the protein CASSRGYEKLFF.

The table lists this clonotype with many counts. The rearrangement joins TRBV6-5 to TRBJ1-6, with D perhaps TRBD1 (5 bases). The CDR3 spans 15 residues. Trimming took 2 bases from V and 7 from J, leaving 12 bases between them. The germline V gene encodes CDR1 MNHEY and CDR2 SVGAGI. CDR3 residues: CASSYRQGNNSPLHF. The CDR3 DNA follows: TGTGCCAGCAGTTACCGGCAGGGAAACAATTCACCCCTCCACTTT.

This clonotype has more than one count but fewer than ten. The conserved phenylalanine or tryptophan is not found at the CDR3 terminus, so this likely reflects a read error. J is TRBJ2-5 and V is TRBV7-2; 12 bases agree with TRBD2. V dropped 3 bases and J dropped 4; count of bases not matched to a gene: 6. The germline CDR1 and CDR2 sequences are SGHTA and FQGNSA. There are 16 residues in the CDR3. As DNA, the CDR3 is TGTGCCAGCAGCTTCCTAGGACTAGCGGGATCAGAGACCCAGTACCTC. Encoded protein: CASSFLGLAGSETQYL.

This clonotype was detected many times. The rearrangement joins TRBV28 to TRBJ2-6; D is possibly TRBD2 (5 bases). V was cut by 3 bases and J by 1 base, with 7 bases left in between. The germline CDR1 and CDR2 sequences are MDHEN and SYDVKM. The CDR3 extends over 15 amino acids. CDR3 loop: CASSFSGSGANVLTF. CDR3 nucleotide sequence: TGTGCCAGCAGTTTTTCGGGGTCTGGGGCCAACGTCCTGACTTTC.

V gene TRBV7-8 combines with J gene TRBJ2-3, with D possibly being TRBD2 (7 bases). Germline assignment: CDR1 SGHVS and CDR2 FQNEAQ. V shed 11 bases and J shed 5 bases, with 17 bases lying between them. The CDR3 runs to 13 residues. CDR3 sequence: CAGGGSGVDTQYF. CDR3 sequence (DNA): TGTGCCGGGGGGGGCAGCGGAGTAGATACGCAGTATTTT.

The chain has TRBV3-1 and TRBJ1-5, with D uncertain. Trimming stripped 3 bases from V and 7 bases from J, with 10 bases between. This CDR3 contains 13 residues. Germline-derived CDR1 and CDR2 are LGHDT and YNNKEL (reference sequence). CDR3 loop: CASSQGTGQPQHF. CDR3 coding DNA: TGTGCCAGCAGCCAGGGTACGGGACAGCCCCAGCATTTT.

This clonotype appeared many times. The rearrangement uses TRBV7-2 and TRBJ2-7; D gene uncertain. Deletions cut 3 bases from V and 2 bases from J, with 14 bases between. Germline-derived CDR1 and CDR2 are SGHTA and FQGNSA. The CDR3 covers 15 residues. The CDR3 DNA reads as TGTGCCAGCAGCTTTCAATCCCTAAGCACCTACGAGCAGTACTTC. The encoded protein is CASSFQSLSTYEQYF.

This clonotype has at least ten counts. J is TRBJ1-3 and V is TRBV29-1; D gene unclear. Trimming shortened V by 0 bases and J by 4 bases, and 13 bases separated the two germline ends. Germline loops: CDR1 SQVTM, CDR2 ANQGSEA. The CDR3 sequence is 15 residues long. The CDR3 sequence: CSVEDPSLGGNTIYF. The CDR3 DNA follows: TGCAGCGTTGAAGATCCGTCCCTTGGGGGAAACACCATATATTTT.

This clonotype has at least ten counts. V and J are TRBV29-1 and TRBJ1-5, with D tentatively TRBD1 (5 bases). With 5 bases removed from V and 5 bases from J, the gap between germline ends came to 13 bases. Germline V gives CDR1 SQVTM, CDR2 ANQGSEA. This CDR3 has 13 residues. The CDR3 loop is CSVSQGGDQPQHF. The CDR3 region has the DNA TGCAGCGTTTCCCAGGGAGGGGATCAGCCCCAGCATTTT.

Many counts were recorded for this clonotype. The V and J genes are TRBV29-1 and TRBJ1-6, with 7 bases matching TRBD1. Germline assignment: CDR1 SQVTM and CDR2 ANQGSEA. The J segment lost 6 bases and the V segment lost 6 bases, leaving 5 bases of the junction unmatched. This CDR3 is built from 13 residues. CDR3 in amino acids: CSVGTDSNSPLHF. In nucleotides, the CDR3 is TGCAGCGTGGGGACAGACTCTAATTCACCCCTCCACTTT.